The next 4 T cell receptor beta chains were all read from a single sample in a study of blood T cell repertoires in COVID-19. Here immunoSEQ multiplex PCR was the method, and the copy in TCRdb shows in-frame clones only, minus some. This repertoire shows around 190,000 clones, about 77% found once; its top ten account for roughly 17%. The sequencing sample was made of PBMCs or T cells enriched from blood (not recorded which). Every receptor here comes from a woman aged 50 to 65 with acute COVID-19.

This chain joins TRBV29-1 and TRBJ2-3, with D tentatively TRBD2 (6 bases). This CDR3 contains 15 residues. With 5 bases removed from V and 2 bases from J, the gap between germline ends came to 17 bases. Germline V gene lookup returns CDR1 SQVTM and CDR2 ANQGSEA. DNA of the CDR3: TGCAGCGTTCCCCGCGGAGGGATCCCCACAGATACGCAGTATTTT. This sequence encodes CSVPRGGIPTDTQYF.

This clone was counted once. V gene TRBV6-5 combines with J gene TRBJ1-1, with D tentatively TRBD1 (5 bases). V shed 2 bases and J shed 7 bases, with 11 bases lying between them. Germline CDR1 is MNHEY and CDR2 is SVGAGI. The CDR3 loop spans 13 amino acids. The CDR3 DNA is TGTGCCAGCAGTTACACCTCAGGGTTTGAAGCTTTCTTT. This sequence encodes CASSYTSGFEAFF.

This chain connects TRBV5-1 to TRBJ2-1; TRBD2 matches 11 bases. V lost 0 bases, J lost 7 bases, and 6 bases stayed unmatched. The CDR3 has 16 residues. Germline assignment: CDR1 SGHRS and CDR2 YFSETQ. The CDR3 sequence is CASSLVAGGPLNEQFF. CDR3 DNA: TGCGCCAGCAGCTTGGTAGCGGGGGGGCCTTTGAATGAGCAGTTCTTC.

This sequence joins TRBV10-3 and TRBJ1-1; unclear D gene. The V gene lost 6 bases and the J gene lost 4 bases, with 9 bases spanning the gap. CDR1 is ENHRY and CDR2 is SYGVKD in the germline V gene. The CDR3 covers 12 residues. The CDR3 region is CAIRFGSTEAFF. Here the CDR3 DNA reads TGTGCCATCAGGTTCGGGAGCACTGAAGCTTTCTTT.